Listed here are 5 T cell receptor beta chains from one sample, sequenced in a study of response to subunit inactivated influenza vaccine. TCRdb re-analysed the RT-PCR reads in MiXCR, keeping a single row per CDR3 protein. The repertoire holds roughly 780,000 distinct CDR3 sequences, approximately 17% seen once, with approximately 11% in the top ten. Sample: PBMCs from blood, taken about 5 days after vaccination. The receptors stem from a man aged 50-60 years who received an inactivated influenza vaccine.

The sample holds many counts of this clonotype. The chain uses TRBV20-1 and TRBJ2-1; 7 bases are shared with TRBD1. The CDR3 consists of 14 residues. Germline CDR1 and CDR2: DFQATT and SNEGSKA (reference sequence). Trimming at V came to 3 bases and at J to 12 bases, leaving 14 bases not matched to a gene. The CDR3 sequence: CSASWRQGDIGQFF. The CDR3 DNA reads TGCAGTGCTAGTTGGAGACAGGGAGATATCGGGCAGTTCTTC.

The chain combines TRBV4-1 with TRBJ1-2, with D unclear. Germline CDR1 MGHRA, CDR2 YSYEKL. Trimming stripped 4 bases from V and 4 bases from J, with 16 bases between. The CDR3 is made up of 15 amino acids. The CDR3 here is CASSPSDGMIYGYTF. CDR3 in DNA: TGCGCCAGCAGCCCTTCCGACGGAATGATCTATGGCTACACCTTC.

V gene TRBV29-1 combines with J gene TRBJ2-5; maybe TRBD1 (5 bases). The V and J ends lost 6 bases and 3 bases respectively, with 11 bases between them. Germline V gene lookup returns CDR1 SQVTM and CDR2 ANQGSEA. The CDR3 covers 12 residues. The CDR3 here is CSVGHGKETQYF. CDR3 DNA: TGCAGCGTCGGACACGGAAAAGAGACCCAGTACTTC.

The sample holds a few counts of this clonotype. The V and J genes are TRBV6-5 and TRBJ1-1, with D perhaps TRBD1 (5 bases). Trimming cost V 3 bases and J 2 bases, with 13 bases left between them. Germline CDR1 is MNHEY and CDR2 is SVGAGI. The CDR3 is made up of 15 amino acids. CDR3 protein: CASSYDRGVNTEAFF. CDR3 sequence (DNA): TGTGCCAGCAGTTATGATCGGGGGGTTAACACTGAAGCTTTCTTT.

The genes are TRBV10-3 and TRBJ2-2; 10 bases align to TRBD1. Germline assignment: CDR1 ENHRY and CDR2 SYGVKD. V trimming: 7 bases; J trimming: 6 bases; junction bases outside the gene matches: 5. The CDR3 length is 14 residues. The CDR3, as DNA: TGTGCCATCAAGCGACAGGGGGCCTCCGGGGAGCTGTTTTTT. Its protein product is CAIKRQGASGELFF.